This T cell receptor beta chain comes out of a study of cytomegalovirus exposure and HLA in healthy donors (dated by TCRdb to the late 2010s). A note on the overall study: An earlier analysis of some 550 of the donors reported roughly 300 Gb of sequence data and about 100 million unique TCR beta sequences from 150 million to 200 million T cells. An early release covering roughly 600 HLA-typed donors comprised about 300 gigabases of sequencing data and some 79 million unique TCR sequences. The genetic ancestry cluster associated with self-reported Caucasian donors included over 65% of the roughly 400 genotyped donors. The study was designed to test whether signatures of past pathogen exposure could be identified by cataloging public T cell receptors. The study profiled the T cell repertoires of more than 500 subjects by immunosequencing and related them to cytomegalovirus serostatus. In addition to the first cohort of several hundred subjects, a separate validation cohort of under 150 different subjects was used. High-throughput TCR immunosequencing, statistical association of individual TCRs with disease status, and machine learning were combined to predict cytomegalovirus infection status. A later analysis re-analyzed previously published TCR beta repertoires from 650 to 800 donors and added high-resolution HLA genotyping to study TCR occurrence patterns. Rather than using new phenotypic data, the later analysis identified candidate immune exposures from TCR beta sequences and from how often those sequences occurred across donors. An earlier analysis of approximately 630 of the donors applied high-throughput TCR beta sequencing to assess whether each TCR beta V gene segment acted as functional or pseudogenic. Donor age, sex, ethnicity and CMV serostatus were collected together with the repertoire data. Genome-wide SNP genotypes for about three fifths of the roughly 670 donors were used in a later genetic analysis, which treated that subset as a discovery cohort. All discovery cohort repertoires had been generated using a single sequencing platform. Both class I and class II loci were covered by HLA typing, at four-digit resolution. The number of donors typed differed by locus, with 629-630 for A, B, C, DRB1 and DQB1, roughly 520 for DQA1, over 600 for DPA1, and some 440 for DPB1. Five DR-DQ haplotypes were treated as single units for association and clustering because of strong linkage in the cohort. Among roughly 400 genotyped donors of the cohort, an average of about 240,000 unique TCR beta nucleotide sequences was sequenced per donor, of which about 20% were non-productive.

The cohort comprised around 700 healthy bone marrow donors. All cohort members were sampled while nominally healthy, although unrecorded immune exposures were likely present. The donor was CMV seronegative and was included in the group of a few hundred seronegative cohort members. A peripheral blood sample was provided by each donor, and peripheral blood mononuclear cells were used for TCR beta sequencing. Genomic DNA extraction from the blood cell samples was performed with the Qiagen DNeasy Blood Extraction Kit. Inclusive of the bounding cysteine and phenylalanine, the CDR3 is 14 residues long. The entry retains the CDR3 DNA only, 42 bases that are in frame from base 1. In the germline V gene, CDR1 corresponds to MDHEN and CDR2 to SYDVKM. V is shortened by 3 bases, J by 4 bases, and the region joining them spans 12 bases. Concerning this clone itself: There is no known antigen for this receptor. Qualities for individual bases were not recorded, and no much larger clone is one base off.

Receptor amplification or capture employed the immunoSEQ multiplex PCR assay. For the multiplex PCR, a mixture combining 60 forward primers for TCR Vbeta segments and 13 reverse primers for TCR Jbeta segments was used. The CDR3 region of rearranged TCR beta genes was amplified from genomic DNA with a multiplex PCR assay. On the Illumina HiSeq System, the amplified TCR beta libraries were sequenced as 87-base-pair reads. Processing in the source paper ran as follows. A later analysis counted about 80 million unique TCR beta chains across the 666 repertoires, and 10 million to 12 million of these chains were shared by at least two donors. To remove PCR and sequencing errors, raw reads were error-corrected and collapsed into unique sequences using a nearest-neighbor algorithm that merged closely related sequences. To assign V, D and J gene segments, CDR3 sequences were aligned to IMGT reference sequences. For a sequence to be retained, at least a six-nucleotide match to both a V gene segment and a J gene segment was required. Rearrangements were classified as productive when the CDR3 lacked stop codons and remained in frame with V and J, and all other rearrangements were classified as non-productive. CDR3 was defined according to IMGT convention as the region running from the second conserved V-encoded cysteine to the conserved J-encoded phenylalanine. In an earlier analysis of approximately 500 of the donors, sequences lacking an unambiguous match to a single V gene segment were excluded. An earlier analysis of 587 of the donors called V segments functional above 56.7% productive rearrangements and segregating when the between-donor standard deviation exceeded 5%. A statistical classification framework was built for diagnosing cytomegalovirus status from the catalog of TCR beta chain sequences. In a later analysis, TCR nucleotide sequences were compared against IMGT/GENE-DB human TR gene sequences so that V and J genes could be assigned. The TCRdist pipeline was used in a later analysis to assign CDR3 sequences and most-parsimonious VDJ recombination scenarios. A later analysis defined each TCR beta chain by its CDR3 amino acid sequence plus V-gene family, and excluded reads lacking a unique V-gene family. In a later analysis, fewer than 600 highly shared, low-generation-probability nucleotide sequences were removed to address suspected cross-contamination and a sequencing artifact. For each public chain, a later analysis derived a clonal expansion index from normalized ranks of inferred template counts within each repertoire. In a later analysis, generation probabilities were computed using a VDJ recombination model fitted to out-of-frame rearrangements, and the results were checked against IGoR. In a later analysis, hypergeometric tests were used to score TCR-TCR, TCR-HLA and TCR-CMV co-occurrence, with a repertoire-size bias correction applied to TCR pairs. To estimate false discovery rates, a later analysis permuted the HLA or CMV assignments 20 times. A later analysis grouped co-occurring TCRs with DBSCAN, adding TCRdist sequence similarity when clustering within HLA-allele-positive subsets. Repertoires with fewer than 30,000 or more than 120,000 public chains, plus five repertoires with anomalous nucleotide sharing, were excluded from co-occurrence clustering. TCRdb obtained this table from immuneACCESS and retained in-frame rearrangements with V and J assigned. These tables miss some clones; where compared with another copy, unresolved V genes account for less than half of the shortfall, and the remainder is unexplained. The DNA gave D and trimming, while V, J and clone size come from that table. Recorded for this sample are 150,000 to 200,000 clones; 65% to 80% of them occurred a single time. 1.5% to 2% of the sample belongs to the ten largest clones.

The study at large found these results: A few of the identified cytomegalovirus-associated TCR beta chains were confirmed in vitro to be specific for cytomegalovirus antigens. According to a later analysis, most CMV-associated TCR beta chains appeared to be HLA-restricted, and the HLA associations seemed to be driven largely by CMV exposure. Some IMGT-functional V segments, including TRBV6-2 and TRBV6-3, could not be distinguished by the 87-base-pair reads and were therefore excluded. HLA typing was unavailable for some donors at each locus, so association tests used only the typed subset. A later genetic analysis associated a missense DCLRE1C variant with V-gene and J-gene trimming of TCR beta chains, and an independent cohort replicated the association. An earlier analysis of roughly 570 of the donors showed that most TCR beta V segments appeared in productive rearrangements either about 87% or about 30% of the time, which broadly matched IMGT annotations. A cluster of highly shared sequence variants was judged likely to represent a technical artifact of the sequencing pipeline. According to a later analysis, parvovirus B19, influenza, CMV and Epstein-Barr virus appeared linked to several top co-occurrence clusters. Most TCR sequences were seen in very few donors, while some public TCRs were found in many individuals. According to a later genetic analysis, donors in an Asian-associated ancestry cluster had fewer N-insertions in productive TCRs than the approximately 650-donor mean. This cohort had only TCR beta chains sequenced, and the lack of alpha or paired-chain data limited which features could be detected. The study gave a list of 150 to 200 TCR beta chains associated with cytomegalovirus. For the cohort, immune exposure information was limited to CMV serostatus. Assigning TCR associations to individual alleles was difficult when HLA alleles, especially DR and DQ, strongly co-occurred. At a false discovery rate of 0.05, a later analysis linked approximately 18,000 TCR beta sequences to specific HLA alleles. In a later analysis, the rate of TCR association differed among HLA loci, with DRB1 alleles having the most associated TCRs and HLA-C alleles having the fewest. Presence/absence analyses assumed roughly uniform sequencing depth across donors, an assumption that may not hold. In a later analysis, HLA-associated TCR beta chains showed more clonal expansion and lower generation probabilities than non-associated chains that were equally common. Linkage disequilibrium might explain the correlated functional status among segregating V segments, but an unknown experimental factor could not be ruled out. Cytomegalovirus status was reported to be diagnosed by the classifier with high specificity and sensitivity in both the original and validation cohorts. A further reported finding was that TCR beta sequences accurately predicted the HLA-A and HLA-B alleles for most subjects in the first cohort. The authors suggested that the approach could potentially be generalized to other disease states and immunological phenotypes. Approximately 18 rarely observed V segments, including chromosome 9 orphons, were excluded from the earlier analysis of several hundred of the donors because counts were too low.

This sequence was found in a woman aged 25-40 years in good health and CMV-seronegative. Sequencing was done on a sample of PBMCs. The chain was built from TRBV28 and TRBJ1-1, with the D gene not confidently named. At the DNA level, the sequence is TGTGCCAGCAGTTTTACCGTGCGGGGCACTGAAGCTTTCTTT. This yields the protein CASSFTVRGTEAFF.